What follows describes a single T cell receptor beta chain. The data belong to a study of blood T cell repertoires in COVID-19. Study-wide background: From T cells, B-cell-depleted T cells, or PBMCs came the material, which was cDNA or gDNA.

The CDR3 has 18 residues. Trimming cost V 5 bases and J 1 base; bases outside gene matches: 6. Germline V gives CDR1 LNHNV, CDR2 YYDKDF (reference sequence). Assay: immunoSEQ multiplex PCR; the TCRdb copy retains only in-frame clones and omits some. The repertoire consists of around 100,000 clones, with approximately 91% occurring once and the leading ten covering 1.8%. The V call is TRBV15, the J call TRBJ2-3, with TRBD2 matching over 16 bases. The TCR originated in a human donor with active COVID-19. The donor label of this sample is uncertain. The source material was peripheral blood. In DNA form, the CDR3 reads TGTGCCACCAGCGTGGGACTAGCGGGGGGGCCTGGCACAGATACGCAGTATTTT. Protein sequence: CATSVGLAGGPGTDTQYF.